Shown below are 28 T cell receptor beta chains from a single sample sequenced in a study of cytomegalovirus exposure and HLA in healthy donors. The PCR ran on 60 Vbeta and 13 Jbeta primers. Method: immunoSEQ multiplex PCR; TCRdb's copy keeps in-frame clones and lacks some. This sample has approximately 150,000 clones, with approximately 82% found just once. Sequenced sample: PBMCs. Receptors originate from a woman in her forties in good health and CMV-seronegative.

The chain carries TRBV4-2 and TRBJ2-7; 8 bases fit TRBD2. CDR3 length: 16 residues. CDR1 and CDR2 from the germline V gene are LGHNA and YNFKEQ. The junction had 5 bases not matched to a gene; V was cut back by 0 bases and J by 1 base. Here the CDR3 DNA reads TGTGCCAGCAGCCAAGATGGCGCTAGCGGGTCCTACGAGCAGTACTTC. This encodes CASSQDGASGSYEQYF.

This chain joins TRBV6-5 and TRBJ1-3, with D uncertain. This CDR3 comprises 14 residues. The ends were cut back, 4 bases at V and 0 bases at J, with 7 bases in the middle. Germline CDR1 reads MNHEY; CDR2 reads SVGAGI. The CDR3 DNA follows: TGTGCCAGCAGTTGGGGAGGCTCTGGAAACACCATATATTTT. Translating it yields CASSWGGSGNTIYF.

The V call is TRBV25-1, the J call TRBJ1-1; no definite D call. Germline V gene data show CDR1 as MGHDK and CDR2 as SYGVNS. Trimming shortened V by 8 bases and J by 1 base, and 11 bases separated the two germline ends. The CDR3 contains 13 residues. The CDR3 reads CASLSTGNTEAFF. The CDR3 DNA sequence: TGTGCCAGCCTCTCTACCGGGAACACTGAAGCTTTCTTT.

Turning to this clone: The sample holds other DNA sequences that translate to the same CDR3. The chain recombines TRBV6-5 with TRBJ1-1, with D tentatively TRBD1 (5 bases). Trimming took 2 bases from V and 1 from J, leaving 5 bases between them. Germline V gene sequence: CDR1 MNHEY, CDR2 SVGAGI. This CDR3 comprises 13 residues. For the CDR3, the DNA is TGTGCCAGCAGTTACAGGGGGAACACTGAAGCTTTCTTT. It specifies CASSYRGNTEAFF.

This chain connects TRBV5-6 to TRBJ2-7, with 7 bases identical to TRBD1. The germline V gene has CDR1 SGHDT and CDR2 YYEEEE. Trimming took 0 bases from V and 5 from J; bases not matched to a gene: 11. CDR3 length: 16 residues. The CDR3: CASSLGGIYRGNEQYF. The CDR3 bases are TGTGCCAGCAGCTTGGGGGGGATCTACAGGGGTAACGAGCAGTACTTC. Based on the CDR3 plus reference TRBV5-6 and TRBJ2-7, the full variable domain is DAGVTQSPTHLIKTRGQQVTLRCSPKSGHDTVSWYQQALGQGPQFIFQYYEEEERQRGNFPDRFSGHQFPNYSSELNVNALLLGDSALYLCASSLGGIYRGNEQYFGPGTRLTVT.

This sequence joins TRBV28 and TRBJ2-1, with a weak D call TRBD1 (6 bases). Germline V gene lookup returns CDR1 MDHEN and CDR2 SYDVKM. V was shortened by 4 bases and J by 4 bases, with 8 bases between the two germline ends. There are 13 residues in the CDR3. The CDR3 DNA sequence: TGTGCCAGCAGTTGGGGACAATACAATGAGCAGTTCTTC. Translation gives CASSWGQYNEQFF.

J is TRBJ1-4 and V is TRBV9, with a possible D match to TRBD1 (5 bases). Trimming shortened V by 0 bases and J by 8 bases, and 14 bases separated the two germline ends. Germline assignment: CDR1 SGDLS and CDR2 YYNGEE. The length of the CDR3 is 15 residues. The CDR3 DNA follows: TGTGCCAGCAGCGTAGCCCCAAGGGCAGGGGAAAAACTGTTTTTT. Its translation: CASSVAPRAGEKLFF.

The chain joins TRBV28 to TRBJ1-2; D is ambiguous. The CDR3 has 12 amino acids. The ends were cut back, 3 bases at V and 8 bases at J, with 10 bases in the middle. The germline CDR1 and CDR2 sequences are MDHEN and SYDVKM. CDR3 residues: CASSFWSQGYTF. CDR3 DNA: TGTGCCAGCAGTTTTTGGTCTCAGGGCTACACCTTC.

This chain links TRBV11-3 with TRBJ2-1; a possible D gene is TRBD2 (5 bases). Trimming left V 2 bases short and J 8 bases short, with 7 bases between. Germline V lookup: CDR1 SGHNT, CDR2 YENEEA. The CDR3 loop spans 12 amino acids. This chain's CDR3 is CASSLISDEQFF. As DNA, the CDR3 is TGTGCCAGCAGCTTAATTAGCGATGAGCAGTTCTTC. Using reference TRBV11-3 and TRBJ2-1 for the parts outside the CDR3, the full variable domain is EAGVVQSPRYKIIEKKQPVAFWCNPISGHNTLYWYLQNLGQGPELLIRYENEEAVDDSQLPKDRFSAERLKGVDSTLKIQPAELGDSAVYLCASSLISDEQFFGPGTRLTVL.

The rearrangement uses TRBV19 and TRBJ1-1; D is ambiguous. This CDR3 comprises 15 residues. Between the trimmed V and J ends, which lost 3 bases and 0 bases, there was a span of 11 bases. Germline V gene sequence: CDR1 LNHDA, CDR2 SQIVND (reference sequence). CDR3 DNA sequence: TGTGCCAGTAGTATGAGCAGGAACATGAACACTGAAGCTTTCTTT. Translated: CASSMSRNMNTEAFF. The whole variable domain, remainder taken from reference TRBV19 and TRBJ1-1, is DGGITQSPKYLFRKEGQNVTLSCEQNLNHDAMYWYRQDPGQGLRLIYYSQIVNDFQKGDIAEGYSVSREKKESFPLTVTSAQKNPTAFYLCASSMSRNMNTEAFFGQGTRLTVV.

The chain employs TRBV28 and TRBJ2-7; D gene uncertain. Germline CDR1 is MDHEN and CDR2 is SYDVKM. CDR3 length: 15 residues. V was trimmed by 2 bases and J by 0 bases, leaving 11 bases between them. CDR3 amino acids: CASSLILVNSYEQYF. The CDR3 DNA reads as TGTGCCAGCAGTTTAATTCTAGTAAACTCCTACGAGCAGTACTTC.

J is TRBJ1-5 and V is TRBV7-8; 11 nucleotides match TRBD1. The germline V gene has CDR1 SGHVS and CDR2 FQNEAQ. The CDR3 is made up of 18 amino acids. Losses at the gene ends were 4 bases for V and 1 base for J; bases not matched to a gene: 9. CDR3 nucleotides: TGTGCCAGCAGCTCGGGACAGGGGGTGTTTACGAGCAATCAGCCCCAGCATTTT. This codes for CASSSGQGVFTSNQPQHF. Drawing the rest from reference TRBV7-8 and TRBJ1-5, the complete variable domain is GAGVSQSPRYKVAKRGQDVALRCDPISGHVSLFWYQQALGQGPEFLTYFQNEAQLDKSGLPSDRFFAERPEGSVSTLKIQRTQQEDSAVYLCASSSGQGVFTSNQPQHFGDGTRLSIL.

Here the CDR3 DNA reads TGTGCCAGCAGCTTTACTAGCGGGAGGGCCCATGAGCAGTTCTTC. Protein sequence: CASSFTSGRAHEQFF. J is TRBJ2-1 and V is TRBV11-2; 13 positions match TRBD2. The junction had 4 bases not matched to a gene; V was cut back by 3 bases and J by 8 bases. The CDR3 runs to 15 residues. CDR1 is SGHAT, CDR2 FQNNGV, per germline.

The chain recombines TRBV19 with TRBJ2-7, with no clear D. V shed 8 bases and J shed 2 bases, with 19 bases lying between them. The CDR3 spans 15 residues. The V gene's germline CDR1 is LNHDA and CDR2 SQIVND (reference sequence). CDR3 sequence (DNA): TGTGCCAGTTCCGATCGACACGGCCGAGCCTACGAGCAGTACTTC. The encoded protein is CASSDRHGRAYEQYF.

The chain uses TRBV5-1 and TRBJ2-7, with TRBD1 identical over 10 bases. Trimming took 4 bases from V and 0 from J; bases not matched to a gene: 4. The CDR3 consists of 15 residues. Germline V lookup: CDR1 SGHRS, CDR2 YFSETQ. DNA for the CDR3: TGCGCCAGCAGCAAAGACAGGGGGCTCTCCTACGAGCAGTACTTC. Residues: CASSKDRGLSYEQYF.

The chain joins TRBV19 to TRBJ2-2; unclear D gene. The V end was cut by 9 bases, the J end by 4 bases, with 21 bases between. CDR3 length: 16 amino acids. The germline gives CDR1 LNHDA, CDR2 SQIVND (reference sequence). This chain's CDR3 is CASLNVPRMGTGELFF. Here the CDR3 DNA reads TGTGCCAGCCTCAATGTCCCCAGGATGGGCACCGGGGAGCTGTTTTTT.

The chain couples TRBV7-9 to TRBJ1-2; D is uncertain. The CDR3 has 13 residues. Per germline, CDR1 SEHNR and CDR2 FQNEAQ (reference sequence). The germline V and J ends were trimmed by 7 bases and 3 bases, with 12 bases remaining between them. The CDR3 coding sequence is TGTGCCAGCATACCGGAGGGATACTATGGCTACACCTTC. This encodes CASIPEGYYGYTF.

This chain links TRBV5-4 with TRBJ1-5; 7 bases are a match to TRBD1. With V trimmed by 4 bases and J by 5 bases, 3 bases remained unmatched. Germline V CDR1 and CDR2: SGHNT, YYREEE (reference sequence). This CDR3 region has 13 residues. The CDR3 nucleotides are TGTGCCAGCAGCCCAGACAGGGATCAGCCCCAGCATTTT. Its translation is CASSPDRDQPQHF.

The chain uses TRBV28 and TRBJ2-1; 11 bases fit TRBD2. CDR1 is MDHEN, CDR2 SYDVKM, per germline. The CDR3 is made up of 16 amino acids. V was pared by 7 bases and J by 6 bases, with 11 bases of the junction left unmatched. Written as DNA, the CDR3 is TGTGCCAGCAACTCCTACTCCGGGACTAGCGGCAATGAGCAGTTCTTC. Protein sequence: CASNSYSGTSGNEQFF.

This chain links TRBV18 with TRBJ2-7; 8 nucleotides line up with TRBD2. Germline trimming cut 2 bases from V and 5 bases from J; bases unmatched to any gene: 5. The length of the CDR3 is 14 residues. CDR1 and CDR2 from the germline V gene are KGHSH and LQKENI. The CDR3 coding sequence is TGTGCCAGCTCACCAAATAGCGGGACCAACGAGCAGTACTTC. It codes for CASSPNSGTNEQYF.

The chain uses TRBV12-5 and TRBJ2-1; 7 nucleotides match TRBD1. Trimming at V came to 0 bases and at J to 0 bases, leaving 8 bases not matched to a gene. The CDR3 spans 18 residues. The V gene's germline CDR1 is LGHNT and CDR2 FRNRAP. CDR3 loop: CASGLVLGDRSSYNEQFF. CDR3 DNA: TGTGCTAGTGGTTTGGTATTGGGGGACAGAAGCTCCTACAATGAGCAGTTCTTC.

The chain carries TRBV7-9 and TRBJ2-1; 12 nucleotides agree with TRBD2. CDR1 and CDR2 (germline): SEHNR, FQNEAQ (reference sequence). The CDR3 has 14 amino acids. After removal of 6 bases from V and 7 bases from J, the junction contained 4 bases not matched to a gene. CDR3 region: CASRASGRENEQFF. In nucleotides, the CDR3 is TGTGCCAGCAGAGCTAGCGGGAGGGAGAATGAGCAGTTCTTC.

The chain carries TRBV4-1 and TRBJ2-1, with no clear D. Germline assignment: CDR1 MGHRA and CDR2 YSYEKL. Trimming cost V 4 bases and J 3 bases, with 7 bases left between them. The CDR3 runs 13 residues. The CDR3 DNA sequence: TGCGCCAGCAGCCGCCAGGACTACAATGAGCAGTTCTTC. It is translated as CASSRQDYNEQFF.

The chain joins TRBV5-1 to TRBJ2-2; 7 bases align to TRBD1. Germline V gene data show CDR1 as SGHRS and CDR2 as YFSETQ. Trimming cost V 0 bases and J 1 base; bases outside gene matches: 6. The length of the CDR3 is 17 residues. This CDR3 is CASSLALGTVNTGELFF. The CDR3 DNA follows: TGCGCCAGCAGCTTGGCCCTTGGGACAGTGAACACCGGGGAGCTGTTTTTT.

This rearrangement joins TRBV6-1 to TRBJ1-3; D is undetermined. CDR3 size: 20 residues. Trimming cost V 2 bases and J 4 bases, with 27 bases left between them. CDR1 and CDR2 from the germline V gene are MNHNS and SASEGT. CDR3 sequence reads: CASSEIFGRTFPRAGNTIYF. For the CDR3, the DNA is TGTGCCAGCAGTGAAATTTTTGGCAGGACTTTCCCTAGGGCGGGAAACACCATATATTTT.

The chain couples TRBV27 to TRBJ1-2; D might be TRBD1 (6 bases). V lost 3 bases and J 3 bases, leaving 14 bases between the germline ends. The CDR3 is 15 amino acids. Per the germline V gene, CDR1 is MNHEY and CDR2 is SMNVEV (reference sequence). Here the CDR3 reads CASSFRSQGDYGYTF. CDR3 DNA: TGTGCCAGCAGTTTTCGATCACAGGGAGACTATGGCTACACCTTC.

The DNA for the CDR3 is TGTGCCAGCAGCCCCGGGACAGGAGGGACTGAAGCTTTCTTT. Protein sequence: CASSPGTGGTEAFF. The gene calls are TRBV21-1 and TRBJ1-1; the table names TRBD1, a call not compared with the DNA. TRBV21-1 represents a pseudogene. This CDR3 is 14 amino acids long.

The chain carries TRBV27 and TRBJ1-6; D might be TRBD1 (5 bases). Trimming stripped 6 bases from V and 8 bases from J, with 26 bases between. This CDR3 has 18 residues. From germline, CDR1 is MNHEY and CDR2 SMNVEV (reference sequence). The CDR3 DNA reads as TGTGCCAGCAGGGAAAGCCTCCGGAAGCAGGGTCTTTATTCACCCCTCCACTTT. Translating gives CASRESLRKQGLYSPLHF.